This T cell receptor (beta chain) derives from a study of blood T cell repertoires in COVID-19. Overall study context: The United States, Italy and Spain provided the acute and convalescent COVID-19 samples.

V lost 4 bases to trimming and J lost 3 bases, with 15 bases between them. Germline CDR1 SGHVS, CDR2 FNYEAQ. There are 15 residues in the CDR3. Adults between roughly 18 and 90 years of age took part from about two dozen US areas. Resolution of symptoms, clearance, or two negative PCRs was present in recovered Cohort 3 donors. Sequenced by immunoSEQ multiplex PCR; TCRdb stores in-frame clones only, minus some. The top ten clones hold under 7% of a sample with 250,000 to 350,000 clones, roughly 87% of them seen once. The specimen was PBMCs or T cells enriched from blood (not recorded which). The chain recombines TRBV7-6 with TRBJ2-5; D is perhaps TRBD1 (6 bases). This receptor was taken from a woman aged 40 to 50 who had recovered from COVID-19. The CDR3 loop reads CASSSPSPGEETQYF. The CDR3 nucleotides read TGTGCCAGCAGCTCCCCCTCCCCAGGGGAAGAGACCCAGTACTTC.